The next 15 T cell receptor beta chains were all read from a single sample in a study of radiation and T cells in renal cell carcinoma. The assay was immunoSEQ multiplex PCR, and TCRdb's table has in-frame clones only and misses some. The sample includes 70,000 or so clones, roughly 80% of them seen just once. Time point reported: blood 2 weeks post-SBRT. Sample treatment: 15 Gy SBRT to primary tumor, nephrectomy 4 weeks later. Sequences were derived from blood, sampled from a patient whose treatment included radiotherapy and nephrectomy. The receptors stem from a man aged 55 to 70 with renal cell carcinoma.

The V and J genes are TRBV6-6 and TRBJ2-2, with a tentative D call TRBD1 (6 bases). The CDR3 covers 13 residues. The germline gives CDR1 MNHNY, CDR2 SVGAGI (reference sequence). Trimming left V 4 bases short and J 6 bases short, with 9 bases between. CDR3 residues: CASSFGQSGELFF. DNA of the CDR3: TGTGCCAGCAGTTTTGGACAGTCCGGGGAGCTGTTTTTT.

This chain links TRBV7-9 with TRBJ2-3, with D unclear. The CDR3 runs 13 residues. Trimming shortened V by 1 base and J by 4 bases, and 6 bases separated the two germline ends. Germline V gene lookup returns CDR1 SEHNR and CDR2 FQNEAQ (reference sequence). The CDR3 DNA sequence: TGTGCCAGCAGCTTAGGCTTGTCAGATACGCAGTATTTT. Translation gives CASSLGLSDTQYF.

The chain combines TRBV5-1 with TRBJ2-5; D may be TRBD1 (6 bases). Per germline, CDR1 SGHRS and CDR2 YFSETQ. V was shortened by 4 bases and J by 4 bases, with 14 bases between the two germline ends. The CDR3 has 14 amino acids. CDR3 nucleotide sequence: TGCGCCAGCAGCGCCGACAGGTCACGAGAGACCCAGTACTTC. Translated, it gives CASSADRSRETQYF.

The chain has TRBV4-1 and TRBJ2-1; D is perhaps TRBD2 (6 bases). CDR3 length: 16 residues. Trimming shortened V by 0 bases and J by 2 bases, and 11 bases separated the two germline ends. CDR1 and CDR2 from the germline V gene are MGHRA and YSYEKL. Here the CDR3 DNA reads TGCGCCAGCAGCCAAGAGGAAAGCGGGCCCTACAATGAGCAGTTCTTC. Its protein is CASSQEESGPYNEQFF.

J is TRBJ2-1 and V is TRBV2, with D perhaps TRBD1 (5 bases). Trimming removed 0 bases from V and 1 base from J, with 22 bases in between. Germline CDR1 SNHLY, CDR2 FYNNEI. The CDR3 spans 20 residues. The CDR3 region has the DNA TGTGCCAGCAGTGAAGCGCTTCTTATCAGCCTGGACACTTCCTACAATGAGCAGTTCTTC. As protein: CASSEALLISLDTSYNEQFF.

The gene calls are TRBV5-1 and TRBJ2-4; tentatively, D is TRBD1 or TRBD2 (5 bases each). There are 16 residues in the CDR3. Between the trimmed V and J ends, which lost 0 bases and 6 bases, there was a span of 16 bases. Germline V gene data show CDR1 as SGHRS and CDR2 as YFSETQ. DNA of the CDR3: TGCGCCAGCAGCTTGGAAGGGGACGGGTTCCCAAACATTCAGTACTTC. This codes for CASSLEGDGFPNIQYF.

V gene TRBV25-1 combines with J gene TRBJ1-1, with D tentatively TRBD1 (6 bases). This CDR3 spans 17 amino acids. CDR1 and CDR2 (germline): MGHDK, SYGVNS. With 2 bases removed from V and 0 bases from J, the gap between germline ends came to 16 bases. CDR3 DNA: TGTGCCAGCAGTGAAAAAGACAGGTGGTACGTGAACACTGAAGCTTTCTTT. Its protein product is CASSEKDRWYVNTEAFF.

The chain employs TRBV2 and TRBJ1-3, with D perhaps matching TRBD1 (5 bases). Per germline, CDR1 SNHLY and CDR2 FYNNEI. This CDR3 has 16 amino acids. Trimming shortened V by 5 bases and J by 2 bases, and 16 bases separated the two germline ends. The CDR3 region is CASSHLTGGTGNTIYF. DNA for the CDR3: TGTGCCAGCAGTCATCTTACAGGCGGAACTGGAAACACCATATATTTT.

V is TRBV7-2 and J is TRBJ1-1; unclear D gene. V was trimmed by 1 base and J by 4 bases, leaving 7 bases between them. CDR3 size: 13 residues. Germline V CDR1 and CDR2: SGHTA, FQGNSA. Here the CDR3 reads CASSLVGSTEAFF. DNA of the CDR3: TGTGCCAGCAGCTTAGTAGGGAGCACTGAAGCTTTCTTT.

The chain recombines TRBV15 with TRBJ1-5; no reliable D call. The V gene lost 0 bases and the J gene lost 0 bases, with 9 bases spanning the gap. The CDR3 length is 16 residues. CDR1 and CDR2 (germline): LNHNV, YYDKDF (reference sequence). The CDR3 nucleotides read TGTGCCACCAGCAGAGATCTTGGGAATAGCAATCAGCCCCAGCATTTT. This codes for CATSRDLGNSNQPQHF.

CDR3 coding DNA: TGTGCCAGCAGTGAAGAGGTTGGGGTTGAGCAGTTCTTC. This gives the protein CASSEEVGVEQFF. The rearrangement joins TRBV28 to TRBJ2-1; unclear D gene. Germline CDR1 reads MDHEN; CDR2 reads SYDVKM. Trimming stripped 5 bases from V and 9 bases from J, with 14 bases between. There are 13 residues in the CDR3.

This clone was seen just once. The chain couples TRBV14 to TRBJ2-5, with 9 bases matching TRBD2. J gave up 2 bases and V 4 bases, and 5 bases lay outside the gene matches. Germline V lookup: CDR1 SGHDN, CDR2 FVKESK. This CDR3 has 15 amino acids. CDR3 DNA: TGTGCCAGCAGCCCTGGACTAGCGAATCAAGAGACCCAGTACTTC. It specifies CASSPGLANQETQYF.

This rearrangement joins TRBV19 to TRBJ2-1, with 10 bases identical to TRBD2. V lost 6 bases to trimming and J lost 8 bases; unmatched junction nucleotides: 16. The CDR3 extends over 17 amino acids. In germline, CDR1 is LNHDA, CDR2 SQIVND (reference sequence). CDR3 region: CASRALTAGGPGDEQFF. CDR3 sequence (DNA): TGTGCCAGTAGGGCTTTAACAGCGGGAGGGCCGGGAGATGAGCAGTTCTTC.

This chain uses TRBV27 with TRBJ1-4; D gene unclear. Between the trimmed V and J ends, which lost 4 bases and 6 bases, there was a span of 21 bases. The length of the CDR3 is 17 residues. CDR1 is MNHEY, CDR2 SMNVEV, per germline (reference sequence). Written as DNA, the CDR3 is TGTGCCAGCAGTTCCATCCCCCTTCAGTATCCGGATGAAAAACTGTTTTTT. This gives the protein CASSSIPLQYPDEKLFF.

The rearrangement joins TRBV5-6 to TRBJ2-5, with 7 bases identical to TRBD2. The V and J ends lost 4 bases and 5 bases, in that order; junction bases with no gene match: 11. Germline V gives CDR1 SGHDT, CDR2 YYEEEE. This CDR3 contains 15 residues. Here the CDR3 DNA reads TGTGCCAGCAGCGAAAGGAATTTGGGGGGGGAGACCCAGTACTTC. Its protein is CASSERNLGGETQYF.